This record concerns one TCR beta chain sequence. Its specificity is not known. When the RNA was reverse transcribed, random hexamers were used with an input of 0.5 to 1 ug. The amplification used immunoSEQ multiplex PCR on TCR beta CDR3; it spanned 54 Vbeta and 13 Jbeta. TCRdb passed the immunoSEQ multiplex PCR reads through MiXCR, listing each CDR3 protein once. This sample yields approximately 150,000 distinct CDR3 sequences, of which almost 96% are seen a single time; over 0.075% belongs to the top ten. The germline V gene encodes CDR1 DFQATT and CDR2 SNEGSKA (reference sequence). The CDR3 loop spans 13 amino acids. V was clipped by 5 bases and J by 2 bases, with 11 bases between them. This record comes from a study of CD8 T cells in Susac syndrome. Study at large: The sequenced Susac syndrome patients comprised 5 or 6 with active disease and roughly 8 in remission. Treatment status at blood draw for the Susac syndrome patients was therapy-naive, corticosteroids, or intravenous immunoglobulin alone.

Study-wide results and caveats: That the number of individuals in its TCR sequencing and HLA analysis was relatively small was acknowledged by the study.

Sequenced sample: CD4+ T cells from PBMCs. The receptor comes from a human donor with Susac syndrome. This chain connects TRBV20-1 to TRBJ2-3; maybe TRBD2 (5 bases). CDR3 amino acids: CSAPQRTTDTQYF. The CDR3, as DNA: TGCAGTGCTCCCCAGCGGACCACAGATACGCAGTATTTT.